This T cell receptor (beta chain) was captured in a study of blood T cell repertoires in COVID-19. For the study at large: Some COVID-19 samples were acute and others convalescent; all came from the United States, Italy and Spain.

Participant age was roughly 18 to 90 years, and participants resided in 20 to 30 US areas. Sequenced by immunoSEQ multiplex PCR; TCRdb stores in-frame clones only, minus some. The sample lists some 250,000 clones; about 89% were seen once. The germline V gene encodes CDR1 GTSNPN and CDR2 SVGIG (reference sequence). The CDR3 extends over 16 amino acids. V lost 0 bases and J lost 3, with 12 bases in between. This clone turned up a few times. The sample consisted of PBMCs or T cells enriched from blood (not recorded which). The J gene is TRBJ1-6, the V gene TRBV30, with D unresolved. The TCR originated in a human donor in a cohort exposed to, infected with or recovered from COVID-19 (not recorded which). The donor label of this sample is uncertain. As DNA, the CDR3 is TGTGCCTGGAGTGTACCGCGGGAGGGCTATAATTCACCCCTCCACTTT. Translating gives CAWSVPREGYNSPLHF.